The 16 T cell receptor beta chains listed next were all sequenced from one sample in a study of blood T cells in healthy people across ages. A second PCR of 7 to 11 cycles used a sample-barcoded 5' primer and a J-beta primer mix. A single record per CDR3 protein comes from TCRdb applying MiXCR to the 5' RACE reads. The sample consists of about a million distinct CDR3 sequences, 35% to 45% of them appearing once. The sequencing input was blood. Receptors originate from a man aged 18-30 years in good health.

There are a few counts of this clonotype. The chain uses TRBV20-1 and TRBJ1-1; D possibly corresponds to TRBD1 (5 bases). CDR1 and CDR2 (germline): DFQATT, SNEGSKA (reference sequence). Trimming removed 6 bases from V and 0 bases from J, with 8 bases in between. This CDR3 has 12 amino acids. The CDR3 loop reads CSAGVVNTEAFF. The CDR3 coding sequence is TGCAGTGCGGGGGTAGTGAACACTGAAGCTTTCTTT.

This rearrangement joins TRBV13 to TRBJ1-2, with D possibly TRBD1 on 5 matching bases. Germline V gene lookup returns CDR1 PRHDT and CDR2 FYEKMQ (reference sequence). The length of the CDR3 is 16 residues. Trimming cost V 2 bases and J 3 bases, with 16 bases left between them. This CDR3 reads CASSLFAGLKDYGYTF. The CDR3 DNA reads TGTGCCAGCAGCTTATTTGCAGGGTTAAAGGACTATGGCTACACCTTC.

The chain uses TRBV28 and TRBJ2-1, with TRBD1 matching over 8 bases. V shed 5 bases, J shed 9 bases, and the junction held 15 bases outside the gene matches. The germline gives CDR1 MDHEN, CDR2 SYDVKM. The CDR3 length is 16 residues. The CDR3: CASSGPRGLGYGEQFF. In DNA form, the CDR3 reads TGTGCCAGCAGTGGTCCCAGGGGGCTTGGGTATGGTGAGCAGTTCTTC.

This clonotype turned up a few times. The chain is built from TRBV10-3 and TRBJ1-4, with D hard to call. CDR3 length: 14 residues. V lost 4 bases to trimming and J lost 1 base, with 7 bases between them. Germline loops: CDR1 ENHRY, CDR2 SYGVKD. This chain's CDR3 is CAISGAGTNEKLFF. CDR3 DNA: TGTGCCATCAGTGGGGCAGGAACTAATGAAAAACTGTTTTTT.

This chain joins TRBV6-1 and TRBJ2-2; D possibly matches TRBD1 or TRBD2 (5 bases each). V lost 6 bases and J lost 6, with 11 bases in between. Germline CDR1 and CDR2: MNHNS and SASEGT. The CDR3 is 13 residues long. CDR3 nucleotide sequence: TGTGCCAGCAGGATACTGGGGGCCGGGGAGCTGTTTTTT. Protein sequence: CASRILGAGELFF.

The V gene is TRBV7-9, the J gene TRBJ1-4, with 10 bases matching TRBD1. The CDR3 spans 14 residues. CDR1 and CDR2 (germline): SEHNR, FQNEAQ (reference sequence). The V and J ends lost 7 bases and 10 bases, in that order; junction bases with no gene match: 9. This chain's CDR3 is CASTSDRGLVKLFF. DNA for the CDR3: TGTGCCAGCACCTCTGACAGGGGGCTTGTAAAACTGTTTTTT. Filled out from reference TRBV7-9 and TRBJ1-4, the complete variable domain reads DTGVSQNPRHKITKRGQNVTFRCDPISEHNRLYWYRQTLGQGPEFLTYFQNEAQLEKSRLLSDRFSAERPKGSFSTLEIQRTEQGDSAMYLCASTSDRGLVKLFFGSGTQLSVL.

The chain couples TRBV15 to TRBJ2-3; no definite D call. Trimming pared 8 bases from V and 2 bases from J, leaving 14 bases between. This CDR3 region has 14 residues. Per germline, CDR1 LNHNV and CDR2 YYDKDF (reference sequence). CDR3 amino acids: CATRKEPVTDTQYF. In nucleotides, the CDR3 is TGTGCCACCCGCAAAGAGCCAGTCACAGATACGCAGTATTTT.

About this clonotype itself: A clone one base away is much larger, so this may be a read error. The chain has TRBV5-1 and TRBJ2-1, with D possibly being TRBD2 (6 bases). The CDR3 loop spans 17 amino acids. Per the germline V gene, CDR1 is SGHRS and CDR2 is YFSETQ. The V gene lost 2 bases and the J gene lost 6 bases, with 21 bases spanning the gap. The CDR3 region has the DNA TGCGCCAGCAGCTTAAGCCCGCCGGGGAAGGGAGGCAATGAGCAGTTCTTC. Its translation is CASSLSPPGKGGNEQFF.

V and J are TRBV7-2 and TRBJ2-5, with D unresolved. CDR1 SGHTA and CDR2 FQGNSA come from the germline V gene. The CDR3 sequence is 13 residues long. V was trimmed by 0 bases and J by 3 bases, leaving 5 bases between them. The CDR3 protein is CASSLAPEETQYF. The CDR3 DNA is TGTGCCAGCAGCTTAGCCCCAGAAGAGACCCAGTACTTC.

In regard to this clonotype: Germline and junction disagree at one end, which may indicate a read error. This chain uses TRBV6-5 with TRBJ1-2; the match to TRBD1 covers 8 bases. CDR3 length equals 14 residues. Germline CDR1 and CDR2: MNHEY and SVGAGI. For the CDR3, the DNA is TGTGCCGGCAGTCGTCAGGACAGGGCGAATGGCTACACCTTC. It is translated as CAGSRQDRANGYTF.

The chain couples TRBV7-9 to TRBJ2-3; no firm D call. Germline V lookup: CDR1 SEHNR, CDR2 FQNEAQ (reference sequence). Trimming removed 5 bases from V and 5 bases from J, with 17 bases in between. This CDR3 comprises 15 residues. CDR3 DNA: TGTGCCAGCAGCCACCGGAACGTTCCCGAAGATACGCAGTATTTT. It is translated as CASSHRNVPEDTQYF.

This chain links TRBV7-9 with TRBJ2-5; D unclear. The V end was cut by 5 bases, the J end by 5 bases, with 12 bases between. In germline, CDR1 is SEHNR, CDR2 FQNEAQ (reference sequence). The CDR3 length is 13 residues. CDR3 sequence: CASSDPRFETQYF. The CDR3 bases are TGTGCCAGCAGCGATCCCCGTTTTGAGACCCAGTACTTC.

The DNA of the CDR3 is TGTGCCAGCTCACAAGACGGACAGGGTAACGGCTACACCTTC. Translated, it gives CASSQDGQGNGYTF. This chain uses TRBV18 with TRBJ1-2; 8 positions agree with TRBD1. Germline V gene data show CDR1 as KGHSH and CDR2 as LQKENI. V was pared by 4 bases and J by 8 bases, with 9 bases of the junction left unmatched. The CDR3 contains 14 residues. Based on the CDR3 plus reference TRBV18 and TRBJ1-2, the full variable domain is NAGVMQNPRHLVRRRGQEARLRCSPMKGHSHVYWYRQLPEEGLKFMVYLQKENIIDESGMPKERFSAEFPKEGPSILRIQQVVRGDSAAYFCASSQDGQGNGYTFGSGTRLTVV.

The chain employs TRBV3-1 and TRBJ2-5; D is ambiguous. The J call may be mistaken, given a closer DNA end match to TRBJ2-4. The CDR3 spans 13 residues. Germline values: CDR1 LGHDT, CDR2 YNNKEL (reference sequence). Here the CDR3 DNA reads TGTGCCAGCAGCCCAACAGAGCTCAACATTCAGTACTTC. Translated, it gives CASSPTELNIQYF.

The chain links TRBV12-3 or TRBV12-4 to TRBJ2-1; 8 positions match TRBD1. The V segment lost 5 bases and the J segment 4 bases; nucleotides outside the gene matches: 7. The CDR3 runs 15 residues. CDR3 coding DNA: TGTGCCAGCAGTCCCGGGACAGGCCAGTACAATGAGCAGTTCTTC. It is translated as CASSPGTGQYNEQFF.

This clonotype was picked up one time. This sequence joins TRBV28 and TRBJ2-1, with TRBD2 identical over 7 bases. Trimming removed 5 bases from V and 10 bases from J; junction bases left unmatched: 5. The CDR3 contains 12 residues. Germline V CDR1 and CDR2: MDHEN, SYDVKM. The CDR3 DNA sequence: TGTGCCAGCAGTAAACGGACTAGGGAGCAGTTCTTC. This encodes CASSKRTREQFF.